This T cell receptor beta chain was sequenced in a study of cytotoxic CD8 clonotypes in ibrutinib-treated CLL. Whole-study findings and limits: Public clonotypes showed up rarely, and on treatment they shrank or held steady.

Libraries were prepared by immunoSEQ multiplex PCR; TCRdb keeps only in-frame clonotypes and omits some of them. The data show about 56,000 clones, with around 60% seen just once and about a fifth held by the top ten. V gave up 3 bases and J gave up 3 bases; unmatched junction bases: 10. The CDR3 extends over 16 amino acids. From germline, CDR1 is SGHTS and CDR2 YDEGEE. Turning to this clone: Antigen specificity is unknown.

Sequencing used PBMCs, obtained after 24 months of ibrutinib treatment. The receptor comes from a human donor with chronic lymphocytic leukemia. The chain couples TRBV5-8 to TRBJ2-5; 8 bases agree with TRBD1. CDR3 residues: CASSSGQGPLKETQYF. In nucleotides, the CDR3 is TGTGCCAGCAGCTCAGGACAGGGCCCCCTCAAAGAGACCCAGTACTTC.